This T cell receptor (beta chain) emerged from a study of blood T cell repertoires in COVID-19 (dated by TCRdb to between 2020 and 2021). In terms of the full investigation: Samples covering the acute and convalescent phases of COVID-19 were provided by collaborators in the United States, Italy and Spain. The repertoires were released in a freely available public database meant as a resource for research on the immune response to SARS-CoV-2. The samples were drawn from the first 160 participants of the ongoing ImmuneRACE study and from 1,200 or so subjects provided by 6 global collaborators. Nearly every sample came with metadata listing a de-identified subject ID, COVID-19 status, age in years and sex. The dataset comprised deeply sampled blood TCRbeta repertoires from subjects exposed to, actively infected with, or recovered from COVID-19. The material from the prospective study consisted of cDNA or gDNA derived from T cells, B-cell-depleted T cells, or PBMCs. Where HLA class I and class II types were available, the types were taken from metadata supplied by the sample provider, not from assay-based typing.

This clone occurred a few times. No cognate antigen has been identified for it. The sample holds no much larger clone one base away, and base qualities are not on file. The study at large found these results: How much clinical and demographic metadata was included differed by source and by participant, and the metadata was provided uncurated.

Each collaborating institution followed its own protocols to collect whole blood in K2EDTA tubes. For TCRbeta analysis, collaborator samples were shipped as frozen whole blood, as isolated PBMCs, or as DNA extracted from either sample type. From the cysteine through the phenylalanine, the CDR3 covers 13 amino acids. Only the CDR3 DNA stays, 39 bases, in frame from base 1. At the junction V is shortened by 2 bases and J by 6 bases, with 10 bases in between. TCRbeta CDR3 regions were amplified from genomic DNA using the immunoSEQ Assay, a bias-controlled multiplex PCR. The original methods were these. The number of nucleated cells in each sample was estimated from the amplification of reference gene primers within the assay. Sequence reads were collapsed and filtered to measure the absolute abundance of every unique TCRbeta CDR3 rearrangement. For each sample, productive Simpson clonality was calculated as the square root of Simpson's diversity index across productive rearrangements. The table was pulled from immuneACCESS by TCRdb, which kept in-frame rearrangements only. Such tables lose some clones; where checked, under half of the loss comes from unresolved V genes, and the rest has no known cause. V, J and clone size are taken as reported in that table, and D and trimming were inferred from the DNA itself. Recorded for this sample are around 200,000 clones; 80% to 90% of them occurred a single time. The leading ten clones occupy approximately 0.69% of the sample.

Sequenced sample: peripheral blood. The origin of this receptor is a man aged 40-50 years with acute or convalescent COVID-19. The chain couples TRBV12-3 or TRBV12-4 to TRBJ1-1; the D gene cannot be named for sure. The CDR3 reads as follows: CASSLFEGAEAFF. The nucleotide sequence is given as TGTGCCAGCAGTTTATTTGAGGGTGCTGAAGCTTTCTTT.